One sample yielded the 28 T cell receptor beta chains listed below, sequenced in a study of T cell changes during pregnancy in multiple sclerosis. The data were produced by immunoSEQ multiplex PCR, yet TCRdb's version contains in-frame clones alone and is incomplete. This sample has roughly 40,000 clones, with 92% found just once. The specimen was CD4+ T cells from peripheral blood mononuclear cells, collected before pregnancy. Receptors originate from a female donor with multiple sclerosis, enrolled in a pregnancy study.

The genes are TRBV5-1 and TRBJ1-6; 7 positions agree with TRBD1. V trimming: 4 bases; J trimming: 5 bases; junction bases outside the gene matches: 6. CDR1 SGHRS and CDR2 YFSETQ come from the germline V gene. The CDR3 sequence is 15 residues long. The CDR3 DNA sequence: TGCGCCAGCAGCAGGGACAGTCTTCATAATTCACCCCTCCACTTT. Its protein is CASSRDSLHNSPLHF. Based on the CDR3 plus reference TRBV5-1 and TRBJ1-6, the full variable domain is KAGVTQTPRYLIKTRGQQVTLSCSPISGHRSVSWYQQTPGQGLQFLFEYFSETQRNKGNFPGRFSGRQFSNSRSEMNVSTLELGDSALYLCASSRDSLHNSPLHFGNGTRLTVT.

The V and J genes are TRBV5-4 and TRBJ2-7; the match to TRBD2 covers 8 bases. The length of the CDR3 is 16 residues. V was clipped by 4 bases and J by 0 bases; unmatched bases: 9. The germline CDR1 and CDR2 sequences are SGHNT and YYREEE (reference sequence). DNA of the CDR3: TGTGCCAGCAGCCCCACCGGACTAGCCTCCTCCTACGAGCAGTACTTC. Translating it yields CASSPTGLASSYEQYF.

The chain joins TRBV5-1 to TRBJ1-2; no reliable D call. The V gene's germline CDR1 is SGHRS and CDR2 YFSETQ. The CDR3 is made up of 13 amino acids. Trimming stripped 3 bases from V and 4 bases from J, with 10 bases between. The chain's CDR3 is CASSSAGSYGYTF. CDR3 sequence (DNA): TGCGCCAGCAGCTCGGCGGGTAGCTATGGCTACACCTTC.

The J gene is TRBJ1-5, the V gene TRBV10-3; no reliable D call. Germline assignment: CDR1 ENHRY and CDR2 SYGVKD. Trimming took off 7 bases at V and 4 bases at J, with 17 bases between the two ends. This CDR3 is built from 15 residues. The CDR3 reads CAIILAGSWNQPQHF. CDR3 sequence (DNA): TGTGCCATCATTTTGGCGGGGTCCTGGAATCAGCCCCAGCATTTT.

This rearrangement joins TRBV6-6 to TRBJ2-7; 9 bases are a match to TRBD1. Trimming at V came to 5 bases and at J to 4 bases, leaving 3 bases not matched to a gene. The germline V gene has CDR1 MNHNY and CDR2 SVGAGI (reference sequence). The CDR3 totals 13 residues. CDR3 region: CASSKGQGYEQYF. CDR3 DNA sequence: TGTGCCAGCAGTAAAGGACAGGGGTACGAGCAGTACTTC.

The genes are TRBV5-4 and TRBJ2-2; 9 positions match TRBD1. Germline V gene lookup returns CDR1 SGHNT and CDR2 YYREEE (reference sequence). CDR3 length equals 15 residues. V shed 4 bases and J 7 bases; nucleotides not matched to a gene: 8. CDR3 sequence reads: CASSLETGGVGELFF. In DNA, the CDR3 is TGTGCCAGCAGCCTGGAGACAGGGGGTGTCGGGGAGCTGTTTTTT.

The table lists this clone with a few counts. The chain employs TRBV15 and TRBJ2-7; the D gene is possibly TRBD1 (6 bases). Trimming stripped 3 bases from V and 5 bases from J, with 11 bases between. Germline CDR1 reads LNHNV; CDR2 reads YYDKDF (reference sequence). This CDR3 comprises 13 residues. CDR3 sequence (DNA): TGTGCCACCAGCAGGCAGGGGTCCGACGAGCAGTACTTC. Translating gives CATSRQGSDEQYF.

V and J are TRBV5-1 and TRBJ2-3; TRBD2 is a possible D gene (5 bases). This CDR3 region has 14 residues. The ends were cut back, 0 bases at V and 11 bases at J, with 16 bases in the middle. CDR1 and CDR2 from the germline V gene are SGHRS and YFSETQ. CDR3 nucleotide sequence: TGCGCCAGCAGCTTGGTGTCGAGCAGCGGTGGGCAGTATTTT. Protein sequence: CASSLVSSSGGQYF.

The chain uses TRBV27 and TRBJ1-2; 7 nucleotides align to TRBD1. The V and J ends lost 3 bases and 4 bases, in that order; junction bases with no gene match: 8. The CDR3 is 15 amino acids. Per germline, CDR1 MNHEY and CDR2 SMNVEV (reference sequence). CDR3 residues: CASSFVRGKGYGYTF. CDR3 sequence (DNA): TGTGCCAGCAGTTTCGTCAGGGGGAAGGGCTATGGCTACACCTTC.

The chain has TRBV5-8 and TRBJ2-1, with 8 bases that match TRBD2. Germline V CDR1 and CDR2: SGHTS, YDEGEE. The CDR3 runs to 16 residues. V was clipped by 3 bases and J by 4 bases; unmatched bases: 9. The CDR3 spells CASSSAGTSVYNEQFF. The DNA for the CDR3 is TGTGCCAGCAGCTCGGCCGGGACTAGTGTATACAATGAGCAGTTCTTC.

This clone was recorded once. The chain uses TRBV7-2 and TRBJ2-2; 7 bases are shared with TRBD1. The CDR3 extends over 16 amino acids. Germline CDR1 SGHTA, CDR2 FQGNSA. V gave up 1 base and J gave up 4 bases; unmatched junction bases: 6. This CDR3 is CASSLGVTGSTGELFF. Here the CDR3 DNA reads TGTGCCAGCAGCTTAGGTGTGACAGGGTCCACCGGGGAGCTGTTTTTT.

The chain combines TRBV7-9 with TRBJ2-7; TRBD2 matches at 10 bases. J lost 5 bases, V lost 6 bases, and 13 bases had no gene match. Germline V gene data show CDR1 as SEHNR and CDR2 as FQNEAQ (reference sequence). The CDR3 has 16 amino acids. The CDR3 is CASRPSLAGVTDEQYF. DNA for the CDR3: TGTGCCAGCAGACCAAGTCTAGCGGGAGTAACCGACGAGCAGTACTTC.

V gene TRBV19 combines with J gene TRBJ2-1; D is perhaps TRBD1 (5 bases). Germline loops: CDR1 LNHDA, CDR2 SQIVND (reference sequence). This CDR3 is 15 amino acids long. Deletions cut 1 base from V and 4 bases from J, with 11 bases between. The CDR3 is CASSIAQGFYNEQFF. The CDR3 DNA sequence: TGTGCCAGTAGTATAGCCCAGGGTTTTTACAATGAGCAGTTCTTC.

The chain couples TRBV19 to TRBJ1-5; TRBD1 aligns across 8 bases. Looked up from germline, CDR1 is LNHDA and CDR2 is SQIVND (reference sequence). This CDR3 has 15 residues. V shed 5 bases, J shed 3 bases, and the junction held 6 bases outside the gene matches. This CDR3 reads CASSLGQVDNQPQHF. CDR3 DNA sequence: TGTGCCAGTAGTTTGGGACAGGTAGACAATCAGCCCCAGCATTTT.

This chain uses TRBV7-8 with TRBJ1-2; TRBD1 might be the D (6 bases). The CDR3 length is 15 residues. Germline loops: CDR1 SGHVS, CDR2 FQNEAQ. V lost 5 bases and J lost 4, with 17 bases in between. The CDR3: CASSPSGGQTYGYTF. The CDR3 region has the DNA TGTGCCAGCAGCCCGAGCGGGGGCCAAACCTATGGCTACACCTTC. The variable domain in full, with the rest retrieved from reference TRBV7-8 and TRBJ1-2, is GAGVSQSPRYKVAKRGQDVALRCDPISGHVSLFWYQQALGQGPEFLTYFQNEAQLDKSGLPSDRFFAERPEGSVSTLKIQRTQQEDSAVYLCASSPSGGQTYGYTFGSGTRLTVV.

The V gene is TRBV6-1, the J gene TRBJ2-7; D perhaps matches TRBD1 (5 bases). The CDR3 extends over 14 amino acids. Looked up from germline, CDR1 is MNHNS and CDR2 is SASEGT. V was pared by 4 bases and J by 4 bases, with 14 bases between. The CDR3, as DNA: TGTGCCAGCAGTGGTAGACAGCAAAGTTACGAGCAGTACTTC. The encoded protein is CASSGRQQSYEQYF.

CDR3 protein: CASRPGLAGPYNEQFF. The CDR3 nucleotides read TGTGCCAGCAGGCCGGGACTAGCGGGACCCTACAATGAGCAGTTCTTC. This chain joins TRBV28 and TRBJ2-1; 13 bases agree with TRBD2. Trimming took 6 bases from V and 2 from J; bases not matched to a gene: 4. The CDR3 consists of 16 residues. Germline V CDR1 and CDR2: MDHEN, SYDVKM.

This chain connects TRBV5-1 to TRBJ2-2; tentative D call: TRBD1 (7 bases). The CDR3 covers 16 residues. Germline CDR1 SGHRS, CDR2 YFSETQ. Trimming took off 2 bases at V and 2 bases at J, with 13 bases between the two ends. The CDR3 here is CASSLPQGGNTGELFF. The CDR3 DNA is TGCGCCAGCAGCTTACCCCAGGGGGGAAACACCGGGGAGCTGTTTTTT.

The V call is TRBV29-1, the J call TRBJ2-7; 10 nucleotides agree with TRBD1. Germline lookup yields CDR1 SQVTM and CDR2 ANQGSEA. V shed 1 base and J 6 bases; nucleotides not matched to a gene: 3. CDR3 length: 13 residues. The CDR3 sequence is CSVEGQGAGEQYF. The CDR3, as DNA: TGCAGCGTTGAAGGACAGGGGGCGGGCGAGCAGTACTTC.

The chain links TRBV6-1 to TRBJ2-1; 7 positions match TRBD2. There are 17 residues in the CDR3. V lost 4 bases, J lost 4 bases, and 13 bases stayed unmatched. The germline gives CDR1 MNHNS, CDR2 SASEGT. The CDR3 coding sequence is TGTGCCAGCAGTGGACTCGGACCAGCGGGGTTTTACAATGAGCAGTTCTTC. Amino acids: CASSGLGPAGFYNEQFF.

V is TRBV27 and J is TRBJ2-1, with 13 bases fitting TRBD2. The CDR3 extends over 16 amino acids. Germline-derived CDR1 and CDR2 are MNHEY and SMNVEV (reference sequence). The junction had 9 bases not matched to a gene; V was cut back by 5 bases and J by 8 bases. DNA of the CDR3: TGTGCCAGCAGTATACTCACTAGCGGGAGGGGCTATGAGCAGTTCTTC. Translated: CASSILTSGRGYEQFF.

V is TRBV5-1 and J is TRBJ2-3; the match to TRBD2 covers 8 bases. The CDR3 consists of 16 residues. V dropped 0 bases and J dropped 2; count of bases not matched to a gene: 5. Germline CDR1 reads SGHRS; CDR2 reads YFSETQ. CDR3 nucleotide sequence: TGCGCCAGCAGCTTGGGGGTAGCGGGACCCACAGATACGCAGTATTTT. It codes for CASSLGVAGPTDTQYF.

The chain uses TRBV19 and TRBJ2-2; D may be TRBD2 (5 bases). The CDR3 spans 15 residues. Germline CDR1 is LNHDA and CDR2 is SQIVND (reference sequence). Trimming took 0 bases from V and 3 from J, leaving 8 bases between them. The DNA of the CDR3 is TGTGCCAGTAGTATAGAAAACGGGGACACCGGGGAGCTGTTTTTT. It is translated as CASSIENGDTGELFF. Complete variable domain (other parts from reference TRBV19 and TRBJ2-2): DGGITQSPKYLFRKEGQNVTLSCEQNLNHDAMYWYRQDPGQGLRLIYYSQIVNDFQKGDIAEGYSVSREKKESFPLTVTSAQKNPTAFYLCASSIENGDTGELFFGEGSRLTVL.

The rearrangement links TRBV5-1 to TRBJ2-1, with TRBD1 matching over 8 bases. Germline V gene data show CDR1 as SGHRS and CDR2 as YFSETQ. V lost 2 bases and J lost 2; bases outside the gene matches: 12. CDR3 length: 18 residues. The CDR3 loop is CASSFRDRKTLAYNEQFF. CDR3 coding DNA: TGCGCCAGCAGCTTCCGGGACAGGAAAACGCTTGCCTACAATGAGCAGTTCTTC.

The chain couples TRBV28 to TRBJ1-2; 9 nucleotides match TRBD1. V trimming: 1 base; J trimming: 4 bases; junction bases outside the gene matches: 4. CDR1 MDHEN and CDR2 SYDVKM come from the germline V gene. The CDR3 is made up of 15 amino acids. The CDR3 here is CASSLSGQGFYGYTF. The DNA for the CDR3 is TGTGCCAGCAGTTTATCGGGACAGGGCTTCTATGGCTACACCTTC.

The gene calls are TRBV6-6 and TRBJ2-7; 9 bases are a match to TRBD2. Trimming at V came to 5 bases and at J to 6 bases, leaving 8 bases not matched to a gene. From germline, CDR1 is MNHNY and CDR2 SVGAGI (reference sequence). The CDR3 is 14 residues long. The CDR3 sequence: CASSTGTSSPEQYF. CDR3 sequence (DNA): TGTGCCAGCAGTACGGGGACTAGCTCCCCCGAGCAGTACTTC.

The rearrangement joins TRBV2 to TRBJ2-1; 11 nucleotides match TRBD2. The CDR3 sequence is 15 residues long. Germline trimming cut 4 bases from V and 6 bases from J; bases unmatched to any gene: 5. The germline CDR1 and CDR2 sequences are SNHLY and FYNNEI. The CDR3 sequence: CASSGTGTSGNEQFF. DNA for the CDR3: TGTGCCAGCAGTGGAACCGGGACTAGCGGCAATGAGCAGTTCTTC.

A note on this clone: The same CDR3 arises from other DNA sequences in this sample as well. This chain connects TRBV5-1 to TRBJ1-1, with no clear D. Germline CDR1 and CDR2: SGHRS and YFSETQ. The CDR3 covers 14 residues. Between the trimmed V and J ends, which lost 0 bases and 1 base, there was a span of 7 bases. This CDR3 reads CASSLGGRNTEAFF. Here the CDR3 DNA reads TGCGCCAGCAGCTTGGGAGGCCGGAACACTGAAGCTTTCTTT.